Sequencing of this TCR beta chain was carried out in a study of blood T cell repertoires in COVID-19 (dated by TCRdb to the early 2020s). For the study in its entirety: Samples from collaborators originated in the United States, Italy and Spain and spanned both the acute and convalescent phases of COVID-19. Where HLA class I and class II types were available, the types were taken from metadata supplied by the sample provider, not from assay-based typing. A de-identified subject ID, COVID-19 status, age in years and sex were almost always included in the sample metadata. The prospective study material was composed of cDNA or gDNA derived from T cells, B-cell-depleted T cells, or PBMCs. The samples were drawn from two sources: the first 160 participants of the ongoing ImmuneRACE study, and about 1,300 subjects contributed by 6 global collaborators. The repertoires were made available in a free public database intended to serve as a resource for research on the immune response to SARS-CoV-2. Deeply sampled blood TCRbeta repertoires from subjects exposed to, actively infected with, or recovered from COVID-19 were included in the dataset.

The CDR3 runs 18 amino acids, cysteine and phenylalanine included. This entry keeps only the CDR3 DNA: 54 bases, framed from base 1. TCRbeta CDR3 regions were amplified from genomic DNA using the immunoSEQ Assay, a bias-controlled multiplex PCR. Per the source publication's procedure: Within the assay, amplification of reference gene primers was used to estimate how many nucleated cells each sample contained. To quantify the absolute abundance of each unique TCRbeta CDR3 rearrangement, sequence reads were collapsed and filtered. For each sample, productive Simpson clonality was calculated as the square root of Simpson's diversity index over productive rearrangements. Held by TCRdb, this immuneACCESS table contains in-frame sequences only and omits some clones. Under half of the omission traces to an unresolved V gene where checked; the cause of the rest is unknown. Clonal size and the V and J genes are those of that table, whereas D and trimming came from the DNA. In all, the sample holds under 300,000 clones, and just over 85% of those were seen once. The ten largest clones add up to around a sixth of the sample.

Comments on this clone: Its antigen target is currently unknown. No much larger clone exists at a distance of one base, and base qualities are not known.

Enrolling through a virtual design, the prospective study's participants ranged in age from roughly 18 to 90 years and lived across some 22 United States geographic areas. To assign participants to cohorts, the prospective study relied on clinical history that participants themselves reported in a screening survey and a study questionnaire. Recovered participants in ImmuneRACE Cohort 3 were defined as having two consecutive negative NP/OP PCR tests, clearance from a healthcare professional, or resolution of symptoms. In the prospective study, whole blood, serum and a nasopharyngeal or oropharyngeal swab were collected from each participant by mobile phlebotomists. Participants in the prospective study had the option to provide additional blood draws and questionnaires over a 2-month period. Blood samples from the prospective study were shipped frozen or at room temperature prior to DNA extraction.

Study-wide conclusions, independent of this receptor: The amount of clinical and demographic metadata varied by source and participant and was provided uncurated.

The sequence links TRBV12-2 to TRBJ2-1; the D call of TRBD2 is as the table states it, not checked on the DNA. TRBV12-2 is flagged as a pseudogene. Sequences were obtained from PBMCs or T cells enriched from blood (not recorded which). This TCR was sampled from a man in his late teens or twenties who had recovered from COVID-19. The nucleotide sequence reads TGTGCAAGTCGCTTAGTTTTCCGGCTAGCGGGAGTGTACAATGAGCAGTTCTTC. It translates as CASRLVFRLAGVYNEQFF.